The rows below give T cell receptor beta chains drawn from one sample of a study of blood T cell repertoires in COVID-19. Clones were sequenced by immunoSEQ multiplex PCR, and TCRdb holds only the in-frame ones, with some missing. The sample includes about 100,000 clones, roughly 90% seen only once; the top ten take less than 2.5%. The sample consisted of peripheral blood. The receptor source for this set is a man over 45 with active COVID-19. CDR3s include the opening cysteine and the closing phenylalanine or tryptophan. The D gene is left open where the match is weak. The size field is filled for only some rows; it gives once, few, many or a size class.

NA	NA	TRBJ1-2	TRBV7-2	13	TGTGCCAGCAGCCCTGACAGGAACTATGGCTACACCTTC	CASSPDRNYGYTF
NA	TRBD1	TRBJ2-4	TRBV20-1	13	TGCAGTGCTAGTGGACAGGGCAAAAACATTCAGTACTTC	CSASGQGKNIQYF
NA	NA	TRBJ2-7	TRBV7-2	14	TGTGCCAGCAGCCCCGGGATGGTTGGTTACGAGCAGTACTTC	CASSPGMVGYEQYF
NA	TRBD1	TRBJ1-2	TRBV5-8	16	TGTGCCAGCAGCTTCAAACCGGGACAGGGGAGCTCTGGCTACACCTTC	CASSFKPGQGSSGYTF
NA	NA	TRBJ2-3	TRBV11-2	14	TGTGCCAGCAGCTTAGATCGGAGCACAGATACGCAGTATTTT	CASSLDRSTDTQYF
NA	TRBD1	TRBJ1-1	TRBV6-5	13	TGTGCCAGCAGGAAAGACAGGGTCGCTGAAGCTTTCTTT	CASRKDRVAEAFF
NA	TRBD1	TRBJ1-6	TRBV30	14	TGTGCCTGGAGTGTAGGACAGGGGAGTTCACCCCTCCACTTT	CAWSVGQGSSPLHF
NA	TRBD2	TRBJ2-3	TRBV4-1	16	TGCGCCAGCAGCCAAGAGGCTAGCGGGAGATACGATACGCAGTATTTT	CASSQEASGRYDTQYF
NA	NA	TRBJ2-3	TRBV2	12	TGTGCCAGCAGTGGGGCCTCCAGTACGCAGTATTTT	CASSGASSTQYF
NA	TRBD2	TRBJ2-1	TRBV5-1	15	TGCGCCAGCAGCTTGGGTCCGGGAGCGGGGGATGAGCAGTTCTTC	CASSLGPGAGDEQFF
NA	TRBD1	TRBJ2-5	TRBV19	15	TGTGCCAGTAGTAAACTTGGACAGGGGGAAGAGACCCAGTACTTC	CASSKLGQGEETQYF
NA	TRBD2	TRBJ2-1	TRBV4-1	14	TGCGCCAGCAGCCGGACCGGGGGGGACAATGAGCAGTTCTTC	CASSRTGGDNEQFF
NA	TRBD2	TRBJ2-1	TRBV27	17	TGTGCCAGCAGTTTATCGCGACTAGCGGGGACCTACAATGAGCAGTTCTTC	CASSLSRLAGTYNEQFF
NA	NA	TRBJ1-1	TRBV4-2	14	TGTGCCAGCAGCCGTGGGTCCGGGGGCACTGAAGCTTTCTTT	CASSRGSGGTEAFF
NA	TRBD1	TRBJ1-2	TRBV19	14	TGTGCCACCCAACCGGGACAGGATTTCTATGGCTACACCTTC	CATQPGQDFYGYTF
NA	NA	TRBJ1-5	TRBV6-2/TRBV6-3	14	TGTGCCAGCAGTTTGGACTCCCGCAATCAGCCCCAGCATTTT	CASSLDSRNQPQHF
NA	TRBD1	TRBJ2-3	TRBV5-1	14	TGCGCCAGCAGCTTGGCGGACAGGGGAGACACGCAGTATTTT	CASSLADRGDTQYF
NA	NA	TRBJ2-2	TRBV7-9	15	TGTGCCAGCAGGACCTGGGTACTTTCCGGGGGGGAGCTGTTTTTT	CASRTWVLSGGELFF
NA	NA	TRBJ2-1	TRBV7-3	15	TGTGCCAGCAGCCGGGCCCTGGGGCGCGACAATGAGCAGTTCTTC	CASSRALGRDNEQFF
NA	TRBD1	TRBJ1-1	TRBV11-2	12	TGTGCCAGCAGCTGGGACAGGGTTGAGGCTTTCTTT	CASSWDRVEAFF
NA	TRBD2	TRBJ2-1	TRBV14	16	TGTGCCAGCAGCCTTAGCGGGAGGGCAGTCCACAATGAGCAGTTCTTC	CASSLSGRAVHNEQFF
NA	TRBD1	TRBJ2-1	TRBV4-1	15	TGCGCCAGCAGTTCTGACAGGGACCTATACAATGAGCAGTTCTTC	CASSSDRDLYNEQFF
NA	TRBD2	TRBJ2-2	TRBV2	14	TGTGCCAGCAGTGTAGCGGGAGGAGTCGGGGAGCTGTTTTTT	CASSVAGGVGELFF
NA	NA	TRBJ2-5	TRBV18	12	TGTGCCAGCTCACCGGTGTCTAAGACCCAGTACTTC	CASSPVSKTQYF
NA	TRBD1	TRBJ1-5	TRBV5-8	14	TGTGCCAGCAGCTCTGGCAGGGGGCCACAGCCCCAGCATTTT	CASSSGRGPQPQHF
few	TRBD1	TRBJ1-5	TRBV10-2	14	TGCGCCAGCCGCCGGGACAGGGGTAATCAGCCCCAGCATTTT	CASRRDRGNQPQHF
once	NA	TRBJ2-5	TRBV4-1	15	TGCGCCAGCAGCCAAGATAATCTCTCCAACAGGGCCCAGTACTTC	CASSQDNLSNRAQYF